One sample yielded the 5 T cell receptor beta chains listed below, sequenced in a study of spatial heterogeneity in lung cancer. Regarding time point: sample taken at primary tumor resection. TCRdb redid the calling of the 5' RACE reads with MiXCR, one entry per CDR3 protein. The data show about 35,000 distinct CDR3 sequences, with 3.1% seen just once and roughly 34% held by the top ten. The source material was normal lung tissue next to the tumor, sampled at surgery. These receptors were obtained from a male donor with early-stage non-small cell lung cancer.

Many counts were recorded for this clonotype. The chain recombines TRBV4-1 with TRBJ2-7; 13 bases map to TRBD2. Germline V gene lookup returns CDR1 MGHRA and CDR2 YSYEKL. The CDR3 covers 15 residues. Germline trimming cut 1 base from V and 7 bases from J; bases unmatched to any gene: 4. The CDR3 nucleotides read TGCGCCAGCAGCCAAGTGGGACTAGCGGGGAATGAGCAGTACTTC. Its protein is CASSQVGLAGNEQYF.

The sample holds many counts of this clonotype. The gene calls are TRBV2 and TRBJ1-5, with D tentatively TRBD1 (5 bases). V lost 6 bases to trimming and J lost 5 bases, with 14 bases between them. The CDR3 is 14 residues long. Germline V lookup: CDR1 SNHLY, CDR2 FYNNEI. The CDR3: CASRRGRVDQPQHF. CDR3 DNA: TGTGCCAGCAGGAGGGGCAGGGTGGATCAGCCCCAGCATTTT.

On this clonotype: A single base separates this from a much larger clone, so it may be a read error. The genes are TRBV6-2 or TRBV6-3 and TRBJ1-1, with D perhaps matching TRBD1 (5 bases). Per the germline V gene, CDR1 is MNHEY and CDR2 is SVGEGT. The CDR3 sequence is 11 residues long. V lost 10 bases and J lost 2, with 8 bases in between. Here the CDR3 DNA reads TGTGCCAACAGGATTAACACTGAAGCTTTCTTT. Translating it yields CANRINTEAFF.

There are many counts of this clonotype. V is TRBV4-1 and J is TRBJ2-3; 8 bases match TRBD2. The CDR3 consists of 16 residues. The trim removed 2 bases at V and 4 bases at J, leaving 8 bases unmatched. Germline assignment: CDR1 MGHRA and CDR2 YSYEKL. The CDR3 sequence is CASSQPGTSKSDTQYF. The DNA of the CDR3 is TGCGCCAGCAGCCAACCCGGGACTAGTAAATCAGATACGCAGTATTTT.

This clonotype was detected many times. This clone may be a read error of a much larger clone one base away. The chain joins TRBV7-9 to TRBJ2-3; D is perhaps TRBD2 (7 bases). The germline V and J ends were trimmed by 5 bases and 4 bases, with 10 bases remaining between them. The germline CDR1 and CDR2 sequences are SEHNR and FQNEAQ (reference sequence). This CDR3 has 13 amino acids. The CDR3 here is CASSVGGADTQYF. Here the CDR3 DNA reads TGTGCCAGCAGCGTAGGGGGGGCAGATACGCAGTATTTT.